This T cell receptor beta chain was recovered during a study of beta chain features in type 1 diabetes. On the study more broadly: Examined across all samples were about 110,000,000 sorted cells.

CDR1 KGHSH and CDR2 LQKENI come from the germline V gene. The CDR3 totals 15 residues. Trimming removed 2 bases from V and 5 bases from J, with 15 bases in between. Study-level points and caveats: Shorter templates may be favored by PCR, equally so in patients and controls. Shortening of TCRB CDR3s, moderate but significant, appeared in all four CD4+ subsets of Type 1 diabetes patients. Within patients, naive, central memory and Treg TCRB repertoires seemed more similar than within healthy donors.

The whole isolated RNA underwent reverse transcription, so sequencing captured expressed TCRB transcripts. Assay: immunoSEQ multiplex PCR; the TCRdb copy retains only in-frame clones and omits some. The sample includes about 220,000 clones, around 9.9% of them seen just once. This clone turned up a few times. The antigen is not known. The clonotype was recovered from a man in his late teens or twenties in good health. The chain combines TRBV18 with TRBJ2-5; the D gene could be TRBD1 or TRBD2 (6 bases each). Sequencing used central memory CD4+ T cells from blood. For the CDR3, the DNA is TGTGCCAGCTCACCATTTGGGGGGCTTCGGGAGACCCAGTACTTC. This translates into CASSPFGGLRETQYF. Drawing the rest from reference TRBV18 and TRBJ2-5, the complete variable domain is NAGVMQNPRHLVRRRGQEARLRCSPMKGHSHVYWYRQLPEEGLKFMVYLQKENIIDESGMPKERFSAEFPKEGPSILRIQQVVRGDSAAYFCASSPFGGLRETQYFGPGTRLLVL.